The TCR beta chain described here comes from a study of beta chain features in type 1 diabetes. CDR1 is SSHAT, CDR2 FNYEAQ, per germline (reference sequence). The CDR3 runs to 14 residues. The authors reverse transcribed all of the isolated RNA, so sequencing captured expressed TCRB transcripts. Measured with immunoSEQ multiplex PCR; TCRdb has only the in-frame clones, and not every one. The sample lists 350,000 to 450,000 clones; 14% were seen once. This clone came up a few times. Germline and junction disagree at one end, which may indicate a read error. The receptor was isolated from a man aged 25-45 years in good health. The chain has TRBV7-7 and TRBJ2-5; TRBD1 is a possible D gene (8 bases). Sequences were obtained from naive CD4+ T cells from blood. In nucleotides, the CDR3 is TGTGCTAGCAGCCCGACAGGGGAGGGGGAGACCCAGTACTTC. Amino acids: CASSPTGEGETQYF.